Listed below are T cell receptor beta chains from one sample, sequenced in a study of beta chain features in type 1 diabetes. Assay: immunoSEQ multiplex PCR; the TCRdb copy retains only in-frame clones and omits some. The table records about 350,000 clones, less than 20% of them present only once. Sequenced input: naive CD4+ T cells from blood. All receptors come from a woman aged 18-35 years in good health. Each CDR3 is given with its conserved first and last residue. The D gene is left open where the match is weak. Some rows mark clone size as missing; the rest say once, few, many or name a class of expanded clone.

d_call	v_call	clone_size	j_call	cdr3_nt	cdr3_aa
TRBD1	TRBV5-1	-	TRBJ2-7	TGCGCCAGCAGCTTGGGTGGGACAGCGAGCGAGCAGTACTTC	CASSLGGTASEQYF
TRBD1	TRBV4-2	-	TRBJ1-4	TGTGCCAGCAGCCCACGGACAGGTTCTAATGAAAAACTGTTTTTT	CASSPRTGSNEKLFF
-	TRBV19	-	TRBJ2-5	TGTGCCAGCGGACCAGGGGGGCAAGAGACCCAGTACTTC	CASGPGGQETQYF
TRBD1	TRBV30	few	TRBJ1-2	TGTGCCTGGACTTTACAGGGGGGCGACTATGGCTACACCTTC	CAWTLQGGDYGYTF
TRBD2	TRBV18	-	TRBJ2-1	TGTGCCAGCTCATCCGGGACTAGCGGCCTTCGGAATGAGCAGTTCTTC	CASSSGTSGLRNEQFF
TRBD2	TRBV28	few	TRBJ2-7	TGTGCCAGCAGTCGACTAGCGGGAGGTTACGAGCAGTACTTC	CASSRLAGGYEQYF
-	TRBV30	-	TRBJ1-1	TGTGCCTGGAGTGTACTTGGTGGTACTGAAGCTTTCTTT	CAWSVLGGTEAFF
-	TRBV2	-	TRBJ2-1	TGTGCCAGCAGTGCGCTTAGCGTCCCCTACAATGAGCAGTTCTTC	CASSALSVPYNEQFF
-	TRBV11-1	few	TRBJ2-7	TGTGCCAGCAGCCCGAGCGGAAACGGCGCGTACGAGCAGTACTTC	CASSPSGNGAYEQYF
TRBD1	TRBV10-3	-	TRBJ1-1	TGTGCCATCAGTGGCGAGGGGGCGGGGGGCACTGAAGCTTTCTTT	CAISGEGAGGTEAFF
-	TRBV5-4	-	TRBJ2-1	TGTGCCAGCAACATTATGGGGGGCTACAATGAGCAGTTCTTC	CASNIMGGYNEQFF
-	TRBV30	few	TRBJ2-1	TGTGCCTGGAGTGTCGGAGAGAGCTCCTACAATGAGCAGTTCTTC	CAWSVGESSYNEQFF
TRBD1	TRBV5-1	-	TRBJ2-7	TGCGCCAGCAGCTTGGCGGGACAGTACTACGAGCAGTACTTC	CASSLAGQYYEQYF
TRBD1	TRBV30	-	TRBJ1-6	TGTGCCTGCCATCTTGCAGGGGGCATGGATTCACCCCTCCACTTT	CACHLAGGMDSPLHF
-	TRBV6-5	few	TRBJ2-7	TGTGCCAGCACCCGCTCCGGGGTCCGATCCTACGAGCAGTACTTC	CASTRSGVRSYEQYF
TRBD1	TRBV11-2	-	TRBJ2-5	TGTGCCAGCAGCTCCCTTCGACAGGGTCAAGCGACCCAGTACTTC	CASSSLRQGQATQYF
TRBD1	TRBV7-9	few	TRBJ2-6	TGTGCCAGCAGCCCGCGGGACAGGCAACCTGGGGCCAACGTCCTGACTTTC	CASSPRDRQPGANVLTF
TRBD1	TRBV9	-	TRBJ2-2	TGTGCCAGCAGCGTAGATGGGACAGGGTTGTCCGGGGAGCTGTTTTTT	CASSVDGTGLSGELFF
TRBD2	TRBV4-2	-	TRBJ2-5	TGTGCCAGCAGCCAAGAGGGGACCAGCGGGGGAACTGAGACCCAGTACTTC	CASSQEGTSGGTETQYF
-	TRBV5-4	few	TRBJ1-5	TGTGCCAGCAGCTTGGATCAGGGTCGTAATCAGCCCCAGCATTTT	CASSLDQGRNQPQHF
TRBD2	TRBV5-4	few	TRBJ2-7	TGTGCCAGCAGCTTAGACGGGACTAGCGTCAACGAGCAGTACTTC	CASSLDGTSVNEQYF
-	TRBV4-3	few	TRBJ2-3	TGCGCCAGCAGCCAAGAACTAGCTGGTGATACGCAGTATTTT	CASSQELAGDTQYF
-	TRBV7-2	-	TRBJ2-5	TGTGCCAGCAGCCCACTAGAACGGGAGACCCAGTACTTC	CASSPLERETQYF
-	TRBV25-1	-	TRBJ2-6	TGTGCCAGCAGAGAAGACAGCTCTGGGGCCAACGTCCTGACTTTC	CASREDSSGANVLTF
-	TRBV4-3	-	TRBJ2-3	TGCGCCAGCAGCCAGGGCGCCTCAGATACGCAGTATTTT	CASSQGASDTQYF
-	TRBV30	-	TRBJ2-7	TGTGCCTGGACTAGAGCGGGCCCCTACGAGCAGTACTTC	CAWTRAGPYEQYF
TRBD1	TRBV4-3	-	TRBJ1-2	TGCGCCAGCTCAAGCCAGGGGGCGAATGGCTACACCTTC	CASSSQGANGYTF
TRBD2	TRBV5-1	-	TRBJ2-6	TGCGCCAGCAGCTTGGTTGGGCTAGCGGGAGCGCGCGGGGCCAACGTCCTGACTTTC	CASSLVGLAGARGANVLTF
TRBD2	TRBV25-1	-	TRBJ2-3	TGTGCCAGCAGTGAGCGGGGGAATCGGGATACGCAGTATTTT	CASSERGNRDTQYF
-	TRBV29-1	-	TRBJ2-7	TGCAGCGTTCTTTGGAGGAAGTCCCCTTCTACGGGGCAGTACTTC	CSVLWRKSPSTGQYF
TRBD1	TRBV5-1	few	TRBJ2-7	TGCGCCAGCAGCCCATTACAGGGGGCGTCCCACGAGCAGTACTTC	CASSPLQGASHEQYF
-	TRBV4-3	-	TRBJ2-1	TGCGCCAGCAGCCAAGATAGTCGGGCGGGGGAGCAGTTCTTC	CASSQDSRAGEQFF
TRBD2	TRBV5-1	-	TRBJ2-1	TGCGCCAGCAGCTTATCGGGGGGGACAAACAATGAGCAGTTCTTC	CASSLSGGTNNEQFF
TRBD1	TRBV7-2	few	TRBJ1-1	TGTGCCAGCAGCTTAACAGGGGGCTTCACTGAAGCTTTCTTT	CASSLTGGFTEAFF
TRBD1	TRBV5-1	few	TRBJ2-6	TGCGCCAGCAGCCCGGACAGGGCAACTGGGGCCAACGTCCTGACTTTC	CASSPDRATGANVLTF
TRBD2	TRBV10-3	-	TRBJ2-7	TGTGCCACTAAGCGGGATTTGGTCTACGAGCAGTACTTC	CATKRDLVYEQYF
-	TRBV5-4	-	TRBJ2-7	TGTGCCAGCAGTTCTTCCTACGAGCAGTACTTC	CASSSSYEQYF
-	TRBV30	-	TRBJ1-5	TGTGCCTGGAGTCCCCGGATCCGGGAGGATCAGCCCCAGCATTTT	CAWSPRIREDQPQHF
-	TRBV6-6	few	TRBJ2-5	TGTGCCAGCAGTTACGGGGGGGCACATCAAGAGACCCAGTACTTC	CASSYGGAHQETQYF
TRBD1	TRBV4-3	few	TRBJ1-2	TGCGCCAGCAGCCAAGTAGTGGACAGGGACTATGGCTACACCTTC	CASSQVVDRDYGYTF
-	TRBV29-1	few	TRBJ1-1	TGCAGCGTTGTAAGGTCGGGGAACCCTGAAGCTTTCTTT	CSVVRSGNPEAFF
-	TRBV9	few	TRBJ1-2	TGTGCCAGCCGTCCCTCCGGCGGGGTAGTATACACCTTC	CASRPSGGVVYTF